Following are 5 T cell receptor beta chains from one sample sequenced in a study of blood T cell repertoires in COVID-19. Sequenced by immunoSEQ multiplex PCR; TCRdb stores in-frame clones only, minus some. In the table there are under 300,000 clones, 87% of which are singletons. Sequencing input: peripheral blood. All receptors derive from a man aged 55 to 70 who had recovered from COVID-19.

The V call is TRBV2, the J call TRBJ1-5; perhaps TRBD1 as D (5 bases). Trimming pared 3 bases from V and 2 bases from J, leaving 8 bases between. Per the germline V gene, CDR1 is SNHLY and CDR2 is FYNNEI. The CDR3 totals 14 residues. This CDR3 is CASSDVGGNQPQHF. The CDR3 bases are TGTGCCAGCAGTGATGTAGGGGGCAATCAGCCCCAGCATTTT.

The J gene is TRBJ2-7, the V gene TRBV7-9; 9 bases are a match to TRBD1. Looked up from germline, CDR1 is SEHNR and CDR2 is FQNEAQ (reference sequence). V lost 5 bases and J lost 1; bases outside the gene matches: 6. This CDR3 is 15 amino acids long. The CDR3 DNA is TGTGCCAGCAGCCCCCTCGGGACAGGGTCCTACGAGCAGTACTTC. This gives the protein CASSPLGTGSYEQYF.

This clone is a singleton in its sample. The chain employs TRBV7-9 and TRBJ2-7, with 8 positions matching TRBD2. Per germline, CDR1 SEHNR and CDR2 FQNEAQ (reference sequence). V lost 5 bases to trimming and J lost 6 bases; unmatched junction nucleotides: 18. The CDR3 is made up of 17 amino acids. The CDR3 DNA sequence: TGTGCCAGCAGCACATCCGGGACCTCCGGGACTAGAGGCGAGCAGTACTTC. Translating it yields CASSTSGTSGTRGEQYF.

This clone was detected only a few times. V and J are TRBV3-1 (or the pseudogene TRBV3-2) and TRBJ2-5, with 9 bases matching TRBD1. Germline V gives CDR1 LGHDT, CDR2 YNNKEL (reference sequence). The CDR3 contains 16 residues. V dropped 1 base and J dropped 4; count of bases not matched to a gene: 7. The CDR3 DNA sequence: TGTGCCAGCAGCCAAGGAGAGGGGACAGGGCGAGAGACCCAGTACTTC. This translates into CASSQGEGTGRETQYF.

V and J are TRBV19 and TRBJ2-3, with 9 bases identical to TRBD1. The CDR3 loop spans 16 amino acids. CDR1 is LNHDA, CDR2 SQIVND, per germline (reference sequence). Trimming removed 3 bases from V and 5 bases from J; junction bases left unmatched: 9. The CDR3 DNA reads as TGTGCCAGTAGTATCCGCCGCGGGGGACAGGGAGATACGCAGTATTTT. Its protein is CASSIRRGGQGDTQYF.